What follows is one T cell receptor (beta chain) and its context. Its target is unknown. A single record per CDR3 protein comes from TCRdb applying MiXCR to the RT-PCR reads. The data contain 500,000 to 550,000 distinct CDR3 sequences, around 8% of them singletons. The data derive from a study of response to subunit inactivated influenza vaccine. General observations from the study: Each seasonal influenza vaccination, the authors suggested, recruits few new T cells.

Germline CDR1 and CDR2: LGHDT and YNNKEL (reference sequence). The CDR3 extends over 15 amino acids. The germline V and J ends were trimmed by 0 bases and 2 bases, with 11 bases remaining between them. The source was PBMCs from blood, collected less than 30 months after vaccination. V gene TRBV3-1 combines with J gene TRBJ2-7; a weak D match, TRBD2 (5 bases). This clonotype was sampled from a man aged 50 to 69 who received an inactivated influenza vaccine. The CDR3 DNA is TGTGCCAGCAGCCAAGATATGGCCGGGACCTACGAGCAGTACTTC. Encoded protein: CASSQDMAGTYEQYF.